This T cell receptor beta chain was profiled in a study of cytomegalovirus exposure and HLA in healthy donors. Findings and limits, study-wide: Later on, a genetic analysis was performed. It linked a missense variant in DCLRE1C with V- and J-gene trimming of TCR beta. Across HLA loci, a later analysis found differing TCR association rates, with DRB1 most and HLA-C fewest.

In nominal health when sampled, donors likely had unrecorded immune exposures nonetheless. A note on this clone: Its specificity is not known.

PCR was performed using 60 Vbeta and 13 Jbeta primers. TCRdb's copy holds only in-frame clones and misses some; the assay was immunoSEQ multiplex PCR. The table shows approximately 110,000 clones, with over 60% occurring only once. V shed 4 bases and J 2 bases; nucleotides not matched to a gene: 6. This CDR3 spans 14 amino acids. Germline-derived CDR1 and CDR2 are SGHNT and YYREEE (reference sequence). This clonotype was sampled from a man between 60 and 75 years old in good health and CMV-seropositive. V gene TRBV5-4 combines with J gene TRBJ2-7; TRBD2 aligns across 7 bases. The specimen was PBMCs. This CDR3 reads CASSPGGRTYEQYF. The DNA for the CDR3 is TGTGCCAGCAGCCCGGGGGGACGGACCTACGAGCAGTACTTC.